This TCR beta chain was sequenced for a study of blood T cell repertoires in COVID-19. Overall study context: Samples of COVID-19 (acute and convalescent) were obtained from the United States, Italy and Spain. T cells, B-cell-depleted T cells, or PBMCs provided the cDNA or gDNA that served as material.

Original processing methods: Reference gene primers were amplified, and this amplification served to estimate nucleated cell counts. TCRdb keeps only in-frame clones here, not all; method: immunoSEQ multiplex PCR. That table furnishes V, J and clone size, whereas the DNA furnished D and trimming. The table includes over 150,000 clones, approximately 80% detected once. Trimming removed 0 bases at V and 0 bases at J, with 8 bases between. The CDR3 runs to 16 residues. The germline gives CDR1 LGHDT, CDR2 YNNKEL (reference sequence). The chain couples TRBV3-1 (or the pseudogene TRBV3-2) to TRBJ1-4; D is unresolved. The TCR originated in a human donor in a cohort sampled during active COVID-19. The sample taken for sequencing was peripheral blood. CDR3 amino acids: CASSQDDGSTNEKLFF. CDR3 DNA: TGTGCCAGCAGCCAAGATGACGGGTCAACTAATGAAAAACTGTTTTTT.